The source of this TCR beta chain is a study of OX40 agonist ivuxolimab in advanced cancers. Study-level information: Every 2 weeks, ivuxolimab was infused into the patients intravenously at between 0.01 and 10 mg/kg. Dose-escalation patients were diagnosed with hepatocellular carcinoma, melanoma, renal cell cancer or head and neck cancer.

The method was immunoSEQ multiplex PCR; TCRdb's version includes in-frame clones alone and lacks a portion of them. The repertoire holds roughly 59,000 clones, with about four fifths as singletons. This receptor was taken from an adult with an advanced solid tumor such as melanoma, head and neck, liver or kidney cancer. This specimen consisted of CD4+ or CD8+ T cells sorted from blood, obtained in a trial of the OX40 agonist ivuxolimab.

In nucleotides, the CDR3 is TGCGCCAGCAGCTTGACCTATAGCACTGAAGCTTTCTTT. Protein product: CASSLTYSTEAFF. The gene calls are TRBV5-1 and TRBJ1-1; D gene uncertain. V gave up 1 base and J gave up 4 bases, with 8 bases separating them. The germline CDR1 and CDR2 sequences are SGHRS and YFSETQ. The CDR3 contains 13 residues.